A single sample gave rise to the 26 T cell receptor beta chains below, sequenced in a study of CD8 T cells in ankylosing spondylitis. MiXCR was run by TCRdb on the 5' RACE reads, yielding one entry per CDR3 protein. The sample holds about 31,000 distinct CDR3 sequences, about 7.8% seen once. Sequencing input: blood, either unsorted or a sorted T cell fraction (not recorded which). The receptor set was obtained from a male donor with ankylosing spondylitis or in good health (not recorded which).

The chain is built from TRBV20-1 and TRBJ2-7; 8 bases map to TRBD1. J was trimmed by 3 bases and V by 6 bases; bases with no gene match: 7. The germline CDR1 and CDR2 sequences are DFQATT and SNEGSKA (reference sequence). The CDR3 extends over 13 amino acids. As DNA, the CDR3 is TGCAGTGCCGAAACAGGGGGAATCTACGAGCAGTACTTC. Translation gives CSAETGGIYEQYF.

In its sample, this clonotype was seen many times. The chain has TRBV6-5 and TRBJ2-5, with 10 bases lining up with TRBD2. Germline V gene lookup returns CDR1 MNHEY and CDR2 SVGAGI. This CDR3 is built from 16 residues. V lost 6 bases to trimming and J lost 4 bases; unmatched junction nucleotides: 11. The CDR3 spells CASRSSGLAMGETQYF. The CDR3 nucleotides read TGTGCCAGCAGATCCTCGGGACTAGCGATGGGAGAGACCCAGTACTTC.

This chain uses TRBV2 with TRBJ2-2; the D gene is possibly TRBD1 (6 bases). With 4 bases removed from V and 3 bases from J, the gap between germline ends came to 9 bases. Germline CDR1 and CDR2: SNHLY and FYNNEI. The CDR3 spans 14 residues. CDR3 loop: CASSVRQDTGELFF. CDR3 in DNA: TGTGCCAGCAGTGTTAGACAGGACACCGGGGAGCTGTTTTTT.

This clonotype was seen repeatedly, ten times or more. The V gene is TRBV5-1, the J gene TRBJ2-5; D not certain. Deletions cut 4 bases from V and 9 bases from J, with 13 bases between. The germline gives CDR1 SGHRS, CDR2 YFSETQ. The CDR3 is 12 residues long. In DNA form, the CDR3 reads TGCGCCAGCAGCCCCTTGAGCGAGCCCCAGTACTTC. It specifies CASSPLSEPQYF.

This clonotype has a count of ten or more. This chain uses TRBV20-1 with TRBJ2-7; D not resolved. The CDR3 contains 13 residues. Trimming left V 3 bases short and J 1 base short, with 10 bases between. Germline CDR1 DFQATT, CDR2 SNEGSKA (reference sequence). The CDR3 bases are TGCAGTGCTAGGTCAGATCCATCCTACGAGCAGTACTTC. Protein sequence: CSARSDPSYEQYF.

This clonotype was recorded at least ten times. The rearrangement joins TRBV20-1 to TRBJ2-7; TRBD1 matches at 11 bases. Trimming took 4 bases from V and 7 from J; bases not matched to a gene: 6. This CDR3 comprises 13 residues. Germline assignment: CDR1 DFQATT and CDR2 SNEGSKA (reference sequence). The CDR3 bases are TGCAGTGCTACAACCGGGACAGGGGGGGAGCAGTACTTC. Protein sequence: CSATTGTGGEQYF.

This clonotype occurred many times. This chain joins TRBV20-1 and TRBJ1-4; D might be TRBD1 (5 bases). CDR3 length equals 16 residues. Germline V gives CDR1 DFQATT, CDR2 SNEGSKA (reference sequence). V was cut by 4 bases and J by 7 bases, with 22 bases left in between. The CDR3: CSANLGGAARGEKLFF. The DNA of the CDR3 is TGCAGTGCTAACCTTGGAGGGGCGGCAAGAGGTGAAAAACTGTTTTTT.

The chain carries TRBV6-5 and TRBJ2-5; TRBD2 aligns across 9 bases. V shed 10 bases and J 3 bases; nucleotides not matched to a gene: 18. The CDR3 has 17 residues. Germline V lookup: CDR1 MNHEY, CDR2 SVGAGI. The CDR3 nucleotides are TGTGCCACCCACGCGCCAGGAACTGTAGCGGGAGAAGAGACCCAGTACTTC. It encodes CATHAPGTVAGEETQYF.

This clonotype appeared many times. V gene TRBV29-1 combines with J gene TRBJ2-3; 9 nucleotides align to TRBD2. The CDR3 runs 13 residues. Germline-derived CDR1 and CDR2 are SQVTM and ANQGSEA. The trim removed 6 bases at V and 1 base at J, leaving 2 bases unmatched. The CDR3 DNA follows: TGCAGCGTCAGGACTAGCGGCACAGATACGCAGTATTTT. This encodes CSVRTSGTDTQYF.

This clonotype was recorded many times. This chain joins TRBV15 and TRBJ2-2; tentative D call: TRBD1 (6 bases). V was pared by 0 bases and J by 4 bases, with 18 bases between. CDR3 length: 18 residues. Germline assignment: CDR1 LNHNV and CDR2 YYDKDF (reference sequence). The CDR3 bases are TGTGCCACCAGCAGAGAAGGCCTTACAGGGTTAAGCACCGGGGAGCTGTTTTTT. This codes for CATSREGLTGLSTGELFF.

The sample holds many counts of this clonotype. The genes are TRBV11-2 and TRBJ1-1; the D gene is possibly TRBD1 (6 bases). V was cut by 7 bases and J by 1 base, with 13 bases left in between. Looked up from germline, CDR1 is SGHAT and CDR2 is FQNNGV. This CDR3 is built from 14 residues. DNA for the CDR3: TGTGCCAGCAAACAGGGTTCCGCGAACACTGAAGCTTTCTTT. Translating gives CASKQGSANTEAFF.

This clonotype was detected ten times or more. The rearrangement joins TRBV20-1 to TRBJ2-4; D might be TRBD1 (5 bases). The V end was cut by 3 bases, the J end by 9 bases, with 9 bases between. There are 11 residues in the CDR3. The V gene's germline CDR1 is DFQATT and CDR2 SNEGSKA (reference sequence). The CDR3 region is CSASPQGIQYF. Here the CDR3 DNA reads TGCAGTGCTAGCCCTCAGGGCATTCAGTACTTC.

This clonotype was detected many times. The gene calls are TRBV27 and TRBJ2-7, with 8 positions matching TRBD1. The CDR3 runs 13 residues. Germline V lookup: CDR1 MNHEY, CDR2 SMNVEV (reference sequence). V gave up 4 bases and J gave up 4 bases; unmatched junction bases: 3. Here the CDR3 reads CASSYRGWYEQYF. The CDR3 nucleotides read TGTGCCAGCAGTTACAGGGGGTGGTACGAGCAGTACTTC.

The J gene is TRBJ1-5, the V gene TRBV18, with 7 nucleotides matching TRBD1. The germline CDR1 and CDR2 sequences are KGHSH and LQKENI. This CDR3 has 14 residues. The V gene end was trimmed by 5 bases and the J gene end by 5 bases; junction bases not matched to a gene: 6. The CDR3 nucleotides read TGTGCCAGCTCAGGATCAGGGGGGGATCAGCCCCAGCATTTT. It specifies CASSGSGGDQPQHF.

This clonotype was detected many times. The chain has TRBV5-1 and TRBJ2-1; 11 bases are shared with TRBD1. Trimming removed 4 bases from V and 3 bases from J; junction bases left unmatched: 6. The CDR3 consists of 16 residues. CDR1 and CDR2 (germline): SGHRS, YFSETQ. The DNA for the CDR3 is TGCGCCAGCAGCCCTTGGGGACAGGGGGGCTACAATGAGCAGTTCTTC. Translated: CASSPWGQGGYNEQFF.

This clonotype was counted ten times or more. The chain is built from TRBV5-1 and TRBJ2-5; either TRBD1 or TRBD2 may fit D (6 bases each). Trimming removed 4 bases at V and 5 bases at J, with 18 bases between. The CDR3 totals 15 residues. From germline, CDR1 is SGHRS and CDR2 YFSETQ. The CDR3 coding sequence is TGCGCCAGCAGCCCGGGGGCCGGCGGGATTGAGACCCAGTACTTC. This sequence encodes CASSPGAGGIETQYF.

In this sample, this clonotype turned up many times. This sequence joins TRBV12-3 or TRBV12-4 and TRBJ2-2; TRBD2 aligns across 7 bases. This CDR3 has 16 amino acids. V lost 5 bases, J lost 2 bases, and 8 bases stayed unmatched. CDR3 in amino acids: CASSPRLAVNTGELFF. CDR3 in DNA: TGTGCCAGCAGTCCCAGGCTAGCGGTTAACACCGGGGAGCTGTTTTTT.

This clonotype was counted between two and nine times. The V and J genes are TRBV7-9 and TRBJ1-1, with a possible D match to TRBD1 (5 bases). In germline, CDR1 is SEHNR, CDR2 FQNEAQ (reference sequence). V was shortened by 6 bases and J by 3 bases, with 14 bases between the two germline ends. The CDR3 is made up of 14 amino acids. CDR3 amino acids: CASSSGTSYTEAFF. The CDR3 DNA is TGTGCCAGCAGTTCCGGGACTTCCTACACTGAAGCTTTCTTT.

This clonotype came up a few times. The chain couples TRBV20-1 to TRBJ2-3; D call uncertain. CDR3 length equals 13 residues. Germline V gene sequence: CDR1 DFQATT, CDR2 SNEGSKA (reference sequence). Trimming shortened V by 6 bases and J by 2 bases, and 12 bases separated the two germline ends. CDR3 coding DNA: TGCAGTGCAAGGACGAAATTCACAGATACGCAGTATTTT. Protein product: CSARTKFTDTQYF.

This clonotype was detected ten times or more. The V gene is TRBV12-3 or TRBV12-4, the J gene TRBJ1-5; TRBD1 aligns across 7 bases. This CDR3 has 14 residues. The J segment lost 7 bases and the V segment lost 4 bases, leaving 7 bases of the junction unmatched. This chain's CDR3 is CASSSAGGWQPQHF. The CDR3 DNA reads TGTGCCAGCAGTTCAGCAGGGGGATGGCAGCCCCAGCATTTT.

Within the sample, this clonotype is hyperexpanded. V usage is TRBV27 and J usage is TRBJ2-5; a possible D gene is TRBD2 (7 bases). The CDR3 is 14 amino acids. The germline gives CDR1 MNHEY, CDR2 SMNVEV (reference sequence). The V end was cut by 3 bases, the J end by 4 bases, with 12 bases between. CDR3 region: CASSFGGGRETQYF. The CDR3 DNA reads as TGTGCCAGCAGTTTTGGGGGGGGCAGAGAGACCCAGTACTTC.

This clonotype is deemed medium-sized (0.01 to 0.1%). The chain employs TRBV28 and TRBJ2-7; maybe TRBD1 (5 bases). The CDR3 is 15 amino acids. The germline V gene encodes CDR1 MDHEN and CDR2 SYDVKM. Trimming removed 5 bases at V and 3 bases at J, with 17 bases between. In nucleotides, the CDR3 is TGTGCCAGCAGTACCAGGACACCAGCTCACTACGAGCAGTACTTC. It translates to CASSTRTPAHYEQYF.

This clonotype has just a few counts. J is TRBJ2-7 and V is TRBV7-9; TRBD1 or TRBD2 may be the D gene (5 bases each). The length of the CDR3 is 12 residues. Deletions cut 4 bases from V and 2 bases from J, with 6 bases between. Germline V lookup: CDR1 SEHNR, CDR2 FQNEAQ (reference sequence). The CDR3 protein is CASSWGTYEQYF. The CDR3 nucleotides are TGTGCCAGCAGCTGGGGGACCTACGAGCAGTACTTC. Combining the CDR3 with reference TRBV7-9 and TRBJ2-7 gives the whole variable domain DTGVSQNPRHKITKRGQNVTFRCDPISEHNRLYWYRQTLGQGPEFLTYFQNEAQLEKSRLLSDRFSAERPKGSFSTLEIQRTEQGDSAMYLCASSWGTYEQYFGPGTRLTVT.

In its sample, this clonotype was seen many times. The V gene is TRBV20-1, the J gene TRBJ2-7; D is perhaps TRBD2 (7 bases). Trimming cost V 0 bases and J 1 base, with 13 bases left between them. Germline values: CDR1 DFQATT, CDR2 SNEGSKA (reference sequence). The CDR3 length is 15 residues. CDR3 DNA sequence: TGCAGTGCTAGAGATGGGGGGGACATATCCTACGAGCAGTACTTC. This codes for CSARDGGDISYEQYF.

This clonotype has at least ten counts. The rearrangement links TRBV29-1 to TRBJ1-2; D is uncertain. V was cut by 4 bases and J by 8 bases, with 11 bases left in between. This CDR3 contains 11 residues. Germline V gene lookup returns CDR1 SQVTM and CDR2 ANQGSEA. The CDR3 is CSVGDAGGYTF. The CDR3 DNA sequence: TGCAGCGTTGGCGATGCTGGAGGCTACACCTTC.

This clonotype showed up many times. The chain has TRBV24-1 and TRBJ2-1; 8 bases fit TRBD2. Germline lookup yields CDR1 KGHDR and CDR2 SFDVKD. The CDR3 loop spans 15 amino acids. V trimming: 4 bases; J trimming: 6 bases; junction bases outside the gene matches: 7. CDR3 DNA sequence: TGTGCCACCAGTGACATAAGCGGGAGATCCAATGAGCAGTTCTTC. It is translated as CATSDISGRSNEQFF.